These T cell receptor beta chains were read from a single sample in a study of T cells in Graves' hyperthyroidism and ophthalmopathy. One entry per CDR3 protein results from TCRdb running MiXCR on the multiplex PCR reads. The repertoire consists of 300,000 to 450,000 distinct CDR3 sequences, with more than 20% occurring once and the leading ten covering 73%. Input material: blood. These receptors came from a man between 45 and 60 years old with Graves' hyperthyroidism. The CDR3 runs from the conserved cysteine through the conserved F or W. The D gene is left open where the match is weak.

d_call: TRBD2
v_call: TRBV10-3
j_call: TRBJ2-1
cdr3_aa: CAISESQTSGSYNEQFF

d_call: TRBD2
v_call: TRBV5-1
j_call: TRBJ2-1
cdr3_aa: CASSVRGLAGANEQFF

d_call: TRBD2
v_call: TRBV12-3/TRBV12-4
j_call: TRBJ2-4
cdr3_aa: CASSFGLGTSVAKNIQYF

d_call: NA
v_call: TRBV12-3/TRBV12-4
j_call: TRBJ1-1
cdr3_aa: CASRPITGYAEAFF

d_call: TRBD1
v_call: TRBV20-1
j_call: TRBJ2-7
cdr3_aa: CSARSGQSYEQYF

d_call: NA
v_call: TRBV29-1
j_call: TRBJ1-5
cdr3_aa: CSVTIPDGNQPQHF

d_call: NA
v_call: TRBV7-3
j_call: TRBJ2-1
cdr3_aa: CASSAKARGSYNEQFF

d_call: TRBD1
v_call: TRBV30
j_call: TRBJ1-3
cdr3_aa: CAWSMDRVSGNTIYF

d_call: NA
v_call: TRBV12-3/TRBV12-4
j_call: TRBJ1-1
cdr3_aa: CASSLFEGAFF

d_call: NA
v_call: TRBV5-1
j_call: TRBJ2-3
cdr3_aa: CASSPVTPDTQYF

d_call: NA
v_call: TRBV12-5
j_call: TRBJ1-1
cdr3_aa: CASGLIGGSEAFF

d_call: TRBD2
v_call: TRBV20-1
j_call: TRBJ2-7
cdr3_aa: CSASQKTSAFYEQYF

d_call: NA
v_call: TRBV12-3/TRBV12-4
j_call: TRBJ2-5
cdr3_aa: CASSFRASGRGETQYF

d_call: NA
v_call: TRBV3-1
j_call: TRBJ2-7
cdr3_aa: CASSGDGSYEQYF

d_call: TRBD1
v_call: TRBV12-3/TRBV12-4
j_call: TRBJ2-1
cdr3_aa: CASSSRTGLAHEQFF

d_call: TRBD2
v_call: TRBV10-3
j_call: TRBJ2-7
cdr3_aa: CAILAGDSYEQYF

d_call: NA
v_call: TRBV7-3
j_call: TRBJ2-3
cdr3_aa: CASSLGTYTGAQYF

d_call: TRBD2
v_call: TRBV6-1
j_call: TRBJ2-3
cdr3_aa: CASRERGAPDTQYF

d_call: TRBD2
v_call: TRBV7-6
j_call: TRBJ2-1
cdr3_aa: CASSLGGEGPHNEQFF

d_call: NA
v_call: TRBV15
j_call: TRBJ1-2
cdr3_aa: CATSRRDGDYGYTF

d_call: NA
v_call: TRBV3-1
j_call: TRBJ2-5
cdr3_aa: CASSQADGETQYF

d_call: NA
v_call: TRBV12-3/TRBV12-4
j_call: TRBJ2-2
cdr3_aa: CASADPTVNTGELFF

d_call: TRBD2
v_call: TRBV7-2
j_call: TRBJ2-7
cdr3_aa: CASSPSGDFYEQYF

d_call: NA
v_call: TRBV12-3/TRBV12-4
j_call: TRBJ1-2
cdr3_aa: CASSDSSNYGYTF

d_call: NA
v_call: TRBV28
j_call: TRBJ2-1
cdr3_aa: CASSSRRSPYNEQFF

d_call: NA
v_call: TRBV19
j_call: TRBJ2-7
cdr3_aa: CASTTTGYPPAEQYF

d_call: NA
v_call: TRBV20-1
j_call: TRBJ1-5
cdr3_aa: CSARAWGVSQPQHF

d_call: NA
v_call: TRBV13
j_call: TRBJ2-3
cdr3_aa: CASSLRRGTSDTQYF

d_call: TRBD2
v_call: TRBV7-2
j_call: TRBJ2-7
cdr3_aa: CATSPREAAYEQYF

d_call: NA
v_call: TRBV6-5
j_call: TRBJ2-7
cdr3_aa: CASSYSQDSFKTYEQYF

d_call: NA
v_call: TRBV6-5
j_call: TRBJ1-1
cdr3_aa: CASSYFGVSLTKAFF

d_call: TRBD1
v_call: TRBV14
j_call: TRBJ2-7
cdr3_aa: CASSPDRGPTYEQYF

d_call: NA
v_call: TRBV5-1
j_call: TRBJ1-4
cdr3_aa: CASSSGARSEKLFF

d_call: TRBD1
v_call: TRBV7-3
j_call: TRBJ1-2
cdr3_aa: CASSQQQGQGGYTF

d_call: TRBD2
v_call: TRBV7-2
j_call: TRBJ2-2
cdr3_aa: CASSSTSSGNTGELFF

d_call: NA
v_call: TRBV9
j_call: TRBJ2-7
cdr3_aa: CASSVGGWGNYEQYF

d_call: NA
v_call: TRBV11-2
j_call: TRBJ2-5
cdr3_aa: CASSRPMGGGGETQYF

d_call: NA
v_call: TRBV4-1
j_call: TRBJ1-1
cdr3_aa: CASSQSLLNTEAFF

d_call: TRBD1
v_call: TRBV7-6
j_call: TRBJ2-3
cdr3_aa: CASSLGQGAADTQYF

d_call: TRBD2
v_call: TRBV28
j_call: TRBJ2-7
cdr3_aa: CASSLTGGAGEQYF

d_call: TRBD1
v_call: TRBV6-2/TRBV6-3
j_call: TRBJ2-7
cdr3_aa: CATVGQTSSGEQYF

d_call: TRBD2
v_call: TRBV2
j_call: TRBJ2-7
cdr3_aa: CASSQGRRGEQYF

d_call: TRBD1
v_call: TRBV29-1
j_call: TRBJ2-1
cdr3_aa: CSVQTGKSSYNEQFF

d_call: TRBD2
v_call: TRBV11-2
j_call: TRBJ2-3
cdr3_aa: CASSLGLASTDTQYF

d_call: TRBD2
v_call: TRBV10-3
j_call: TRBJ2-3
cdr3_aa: CATTSGSTDTQYF

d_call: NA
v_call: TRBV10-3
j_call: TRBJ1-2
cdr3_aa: CAISEVIGNYGYTF

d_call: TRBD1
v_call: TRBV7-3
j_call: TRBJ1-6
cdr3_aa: CASSLSPTGAGSPLHF

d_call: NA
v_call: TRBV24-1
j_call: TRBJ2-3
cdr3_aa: CATSSPGPTDTQYF

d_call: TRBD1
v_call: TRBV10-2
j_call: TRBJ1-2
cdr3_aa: CASRPGTGRGYTF

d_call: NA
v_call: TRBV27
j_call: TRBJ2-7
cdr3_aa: CASSPTPEALYEQYF

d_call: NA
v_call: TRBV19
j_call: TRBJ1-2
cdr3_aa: CASSILGPNYGYTF

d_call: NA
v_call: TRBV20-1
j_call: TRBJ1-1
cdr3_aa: CSARPFEEAFF

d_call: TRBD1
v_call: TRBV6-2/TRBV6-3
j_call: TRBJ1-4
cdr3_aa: CASPPDRDLNEKLFF

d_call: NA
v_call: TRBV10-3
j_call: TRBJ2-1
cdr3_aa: CAITKGTSRGEQFF

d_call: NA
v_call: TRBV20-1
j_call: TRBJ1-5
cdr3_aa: CSATSGHSNQPQHF